This TCR beta chain was obtained from a study of shared clonotypes between healthy human individuals. Looking at the study overall: Researchers assigned three CD4 naive, three CD4 memory, two CD8 naive and one CD8 memory plate to each donor. Study-level findings and limits: Approximately 4.5% was the fraction of naive CD4 clonotypes found shared across several donors.

Trimming stripped 0 bases from V and 5 bases from J, with 10 bases between. Germline values: CDR1 GTSNPN, CDR2 SVGIG (reference sequence). The CDR3 sequence is 13 residues long. With respect to this clone: Antigen specificity is unknown.

The protocol was immunoSEQ multiplex PCR, while the TCRdb copy is restricted to in-frame clones and leaves out a portion. The table has roughly 1,500,000 clones, 95% to 99% seen once. The receptor's source is a man aged 25-45 years in good health. Sequencing was carried out using naive CD4+ T cells sorted from blood. Indicated subset: CD45RA+ positively selected. The rearrangement uses TRBV30 and TRBJ2-5; no definite D call. The CDR3 DNA is TGTGCCTGGAGTGTACTTGGCTTGGAGACCCAGTACTTC. Amino acid sequence: CAWSVLGLETQYF.